These T cell receptor beta chains were read from a single sample in a study of cytomegalovirus exposure and HLA in healthy donors. Clones were read by immunoSEQ multiplex PCR, and TCRdb kept only the in-frame ones, dropping some. Among about 130,000 clones, 76% were seen once, and the ten largest hold 3.1%. Sequencing used PBMCs. The receptors originated from a man aged 40-50 years in good health and CMV-seronegative. The CDR3 runs from the conserved cysteine through the conserved F or W. The order of the fields is V gene, clone size, D gene, J gene, CDR3 DNA, CDR3 protein. A D gene is named only where the DNA matches it firmly. Size tells how often a clone was seen (once, few, many) or the class of an expanded clone, and some rows leave it out.

v_call: TRBV28
clone_size: .
d_call: TRBD1
j_call: TRBJ1-2
cdr3_nt: TGTGCCAGCAGTTTTCCCGGGACAGGGGGCTCTAGCTATGGCTACACCTTC
cdr3_aa: CASSFPGTGGSSYGYTF

v_call: TRBV5-4
clone_size: .
d_call: .
j_call: TRBJ2-6
cdr3_nt: TGTGCCAGCAGCTTGGCAGGCCGCTCTGGGGCCAACGTCCTGACTTTC
cdr3_aa: CASSLAGRSGANVLTF

v_call: TRBV29-1
clone_size: .
d_call: .
j_call: TRBJ1-5
cdr3_nt: TGCAGCGTTGCCCTTCCTGGGGCTGGCAATCAGCCCCAGCATTTT
cdr3_aa: CSVALPGAGNQPQHF

v_call: TRBV7-2
clone_size: .
d_call: .
j_call: TRBJ1-5
cdr3_nt: TGTGCCAGCAGCTTACGTCGGGGAGAACTTCAGCCCCAGCATTTT
cdr3_aa: CASSLRRGELQPQHF

v_call: TRBV30
clone_size: .
d_call: .
j_call: TRBJ1-6
cdr3_nt: TGTGCCTGGAGGTTCAGGGGAAGTTCACCCCTCCACTTT
cdr3_aa: CAWRFRGSSPLHF

v_call: TRBV29-1
clone_size: .
d_call: .
j_call: TRBJ2-2
cdr3_nt: TGCAGCGGCGCTGACAGTTCCGGGGAGCTGTTTTTT
cdr3_aa: CSGADSSGELFF

v_call: TRBV19
clone_size: .
d_call: .
j_call: TRBJ1-2
cdr3_nt: TGTGCCAGTAGTCCGGGACCGCGGGAGGGTGGCTACACCTTC
cdr3_aa: CASSPGPREGGYTF

v_call: TRBV5-1
clone_size: .
d_call: TRBD1
j_call: TRBJ1-5
cdr3_nt: TGCGCCAGCCCAAACCAAGGACAGGGGAAGAATCAGCCCCAGCATTTT
cdr3_aa: CASPNQGQGKNQPQHF

v_call: TRBV10-3
clone_size: .
d_call: TRBD1
j_call: TRBJ2-3
cdr3_nt: TGTGCCATCAGTCAAACAGGGGGTGCCACAGATACGCAGTATTTT
cdr3_aa: CAISQTGGATDTQYF

v_call: TRBV7-2
clone_size: few
d_call: .
j_call: TRBJ1-2
cdr3_nt: TGTGCCAGCAGCTCCCAGACAGGAGCTAACTATGGCTACACCTTC
cdr3_aa: CASSSQTGANYGYTF